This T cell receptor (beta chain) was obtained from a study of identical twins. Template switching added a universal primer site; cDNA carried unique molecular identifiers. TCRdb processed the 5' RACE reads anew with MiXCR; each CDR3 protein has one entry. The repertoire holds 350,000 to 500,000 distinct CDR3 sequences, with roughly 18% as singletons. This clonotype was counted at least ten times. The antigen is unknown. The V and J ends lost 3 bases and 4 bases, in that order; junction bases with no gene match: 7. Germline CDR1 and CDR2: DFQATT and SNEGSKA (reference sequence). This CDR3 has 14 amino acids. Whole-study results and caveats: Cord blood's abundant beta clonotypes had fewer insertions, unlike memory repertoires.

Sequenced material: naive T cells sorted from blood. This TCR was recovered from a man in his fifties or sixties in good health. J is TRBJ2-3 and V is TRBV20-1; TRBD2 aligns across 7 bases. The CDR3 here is CSASFLAGADTQYF. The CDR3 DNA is TGCAGTGCTAGTTTCTTAGCGGGCGCAGATACGCAGTATTTT.